What follows is one T cell receptor beta chain and its context. What it binds is not known. Per the germline V gene, CDR1 is MRHNA and CDR2 is SNTAGT. This CDR3 is 14 amino acids long. Trimming took off 7 bases at V and 5 bases at J, with 17 bases between the two ends. Method: immunoSEQ multiplex PCR; TCRdb's copy keeps in-frame clones and lacks some. Among 15,000 to 20,000 clones listed, around 83% were seen once. This sample is drawn from a study of graft-versus-host responses after intestinal transplantation. General study results and limits: Marrow from the recipient contained GvH clones, some of which had appeared first in ileum or blood. Early post-transplant HvG declines were associated with peak circulating GvH clone levels. Those patients showing graft-donor T cell macrochimerism displayed high graft-versus-host to host-versus-graft clonal ratios in allografts.

Graft specimens yielded both intraepithelial and lamina propria lymphocytes. The rearrangement joins TRBV6-4 to TRBJ1-2; the D gene is possibly TRBD1 (5 bases). The TCR sequence derives from a human patient who received an intestinal transplant, so some T cells may come from the graft donor. Material: ileum tissue, obtained about 86 weeks after intestinal transplantation. The CDR3 reads CASNPTGGTYGYTF. The CDR3 DNA reads TGTGCCAGCAACCCCACCGGGGGGACGTATGGCTACACCTTC.